This T cell receptor beta chain was identified in a study of T cell responses to AZD1222 COVID-19 vaccine. The CDR3 is made up of 17 amino acids. Germline CDR1 is MNHNS and CDR2 is SASEGT. Between the trimmed V and J ends, which lost 4 bases and 2 bases, there was a span of 21 bases. Findings and limits, study-wide: At study baseline, merely six AZD1222 recipients were seropositive. Targeting of unmutated variant regions was reportedly seen in nearly half of spike-specific TCRs.

Concerning this clone: Its antigen is currently unknown.

The protocol was immunoSEQ multiplex PCR, while the TCRdb copy is restricted to in-frame clones and leaves out a portion. The table shows 100,000 to 150,000 clones, with 88% occurring only once. The rearrangement joins TRBV6-1 to TRBJ2-7, with D possibly matching TRBD2 (6 bases). Material: peripheral blood, obtained on day 0 of AZD1222 vaccination. This sequence originates from an adult in good health. The CDR3 region is CASSGQTEGLPTYEQYF. CDR3 in DNA: TGTGCCAGCAGTGGACAGACTGAGGGACTTCCTACCTACGAGCAGTACTTC.